The rows below give T cell receptor beta chains drawn from one sample of a study of cytomegalovirus exposure and HLA in healthy donors. The method was immunoSEQ multiplex PCR; TCRdb's version includes in-frame clones alone and lacks a portion of them. The sample shows about 190,000 clones, over 70% of them seen only once. The sample consisted of PBMCs. The receptors shown here come from a woman between 25 and 40 years old in good health and CMV-seronegative. CDR3s include the opening cysteine and the closing phenylalanine or tryptophan.

CDR3 length	V gene	J gene	CDR3 protein
12	TRBV28	TRBJ2-7	CASTGLVYEQYF
13	TRBV18	TRBJ2-5	CASSPGGVGTQYF
12	TRBV6-5	TRBJ2-5	CASRDYSETQYF
14	TRBV28	TRBJ2-4	CASSPTGRRDSQYF
15	TRBV9	TRBJ2-2	CASSIQRESTGELFF
13	TRBV11-2	NA	CASSLGLAYEQYF
16	TRBV28	TRBJ2-5	CASRPTTGWYQETQYF
11	TRBV6-5	TRBJ2-1	CASSNGREQFF
15	TRBV19	TRBJ2-7	CASSPQLAGPYEQYF
13	TRBV7-9	TRBJ1-2	CASSPGQDIGYTF
15	TRBV27	TRBJ2-7	CASSLSDRISYEQYF
14	TRBV5-1	TRBJ2-2	CASSPATGVGELFF
14	TRBV19	TRBJ1-5	CASGGQGAAQPQHF
14	TRBV7-9	TRBJ1-5	CASSLVGVEEPQHF
16	TRBV18	TRBJ2-7	CASSPPNSQGTYEQYF
14	TRBV28	TRBJ1-2	CASSSGQGGYGYTF
15	TRBV28	TRBJ2-1	CASSFAAGGGNEQFF
15	TRBV7-2	TRBJ2-3	CASSFPRVSTDTQYF
14	TRBV19	TRBJ2-1	CASNRDRDYNEQFF
14	TRBV6-4	TRBJ2-5	CASSPSGRGETQYF
15	TRBV2	TRBJ2-3	CASRGPSGSQDTQYF
15	TRBV18	TRBJ2-7	CASSPNPGQAYEQYF
15	TRBV29-1	TRBJ2-3	CSTLGGTGQADTQYF
15	TRBV7-4	NA	CASTQGYLAGSEQYF
14	TRBV7-8	TRBJ1-6	CASSFGQGSSPLHF
15	TRBV6-4	TRBJ2-5	CASSPQGGSQETQYF
14	TRBV29-1	TRBJ2-7	CSVRINHPYNEQYF
13	TRBV27	TRBJ1-1	CASRNFQNTEAFF
14	TRBV2	TRBJ2-3	CASRRTGRTDTQYF
12	TRBV7-9	TRBJ2-7	CASSLAGREQYF
15	TRBV27	TRBJ2-1	CASSLSLTGVHEQFF
16	TRBV5-1	TRBJ2-5	CASSSPGLHSEETQYF
16	TRBV28	TRBJ1-5	CASSLTGTPSNQPQHF